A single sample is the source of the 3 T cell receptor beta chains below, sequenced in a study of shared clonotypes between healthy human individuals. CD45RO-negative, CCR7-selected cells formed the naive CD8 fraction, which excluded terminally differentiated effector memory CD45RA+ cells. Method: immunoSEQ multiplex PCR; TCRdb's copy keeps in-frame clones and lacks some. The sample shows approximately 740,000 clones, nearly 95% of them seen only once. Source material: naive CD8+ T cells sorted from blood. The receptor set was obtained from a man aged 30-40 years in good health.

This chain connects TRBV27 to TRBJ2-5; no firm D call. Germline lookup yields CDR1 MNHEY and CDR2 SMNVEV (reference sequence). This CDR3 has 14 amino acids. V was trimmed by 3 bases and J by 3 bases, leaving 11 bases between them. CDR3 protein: CASSLNFWEETQYF. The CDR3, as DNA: TGTGCCAGCAGTTTGAATTTTTGGGAAGAGACCCAGTACTTC.

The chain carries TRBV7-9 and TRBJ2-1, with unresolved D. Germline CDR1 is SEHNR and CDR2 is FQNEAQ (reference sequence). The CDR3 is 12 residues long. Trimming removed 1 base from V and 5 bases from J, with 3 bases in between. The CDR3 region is CASSLENNEQFF. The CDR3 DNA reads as TGTGCCAGCAGCTTAGAAAACAATGAGCAGTTCTTC.

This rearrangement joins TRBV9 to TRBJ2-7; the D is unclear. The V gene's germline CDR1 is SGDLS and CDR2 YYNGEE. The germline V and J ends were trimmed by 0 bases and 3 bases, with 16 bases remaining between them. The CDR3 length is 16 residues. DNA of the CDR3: TGTGCCAGCAGCGTAGGACGTACATCTGACAACTACGAGCAGTACTTC. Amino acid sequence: CASSVGRTSDNYEQYF.